This T cell receptor beta chain comes out of a study of Ad26.COV2.S vaccination and SARS-CoV-2 variants. Study in general: Ad26.COV2.S arm of COV1001 included the donor.

Study conclusions and caveats: Total T cell responses, in the TCR breadth and depth analyses, may have been underestimated.

The protocol was immunoSEQ multiplex PCR, while the TCRdb copy is restricted to in-frame clones and leaves out a portion. Of roughly 400,000 clones listed, around 92% are singletons. As for treatment: some 20 received Ad26.COV2.S at low or high dose, single or two shots; about 5 received placebo; per-sample allocation not given. Specimen acquisition occurred on day 63 following the initial vaccine or placebo injection. V was clipped by 5 bases and J by 3 bases, with 11 bases between them. CDR1 SGHTA and CDR2 FQGNSA come from the germline V gene. CDR3 length: 13 residues. As for this clone: Its antigen remains unknown.

The specimen comprised peripheral blood, sampled in a trial of Ad26.COV2.S vaccine versus placebo. The receptor comes from a person aged 18-65 years who received the Ad26.COV2.S COVID-19 vaccine or a placebo. The V and J genes are TRBV7-2 and TRBJ2-7, with a weak D call TRBD2 (7 bases). CDR3 nucleotide sequence: TGTGCCAGCAGCCCCGGGGGGCTCTACGAGCAGTACTTC. Its protein is CASSPGGLYEQYF.